The entry below describes one T cell receptor (beta chain). Its binding antigen is unknown. No clone much larger than this one lies a single base away; base qualities are absent. Using the deep immunoSEQ assay, multiplex PCR amplified TCR CDR3 regions from genomic DNA. Extracted genomic DNA from each cell subset was spread evenly across all wells of several immunoSEQ 96-well plates, with each plate serving as a replicate. For unsorted PBMC, 300 ng genomic DNA, equal to 25,000 to 35,000 T cell genomes, was loaded into each replicate PCR. Ten immunoSEQ deep assay plates were used to sequence unsorted PBMC genomic DNA. Purified libraries were measured with a Qubit 3.0 fluorometer, size-checked on a Bioanalyzer 2100, and measured again with the KAPA Library Quantification kit. A separate single-read 150-cycle Illumina NextSeq 550 flow cell was used to sequence each immunoSEQ 96-well plate. Under the source paper's analysis protocol: Because the immunoSEQ output held only junctional sequences and lacked quality scores, the filtering could not match the filtering applied to full-length reads. Sequences were annotated with PyIR, a Python wrapper for IgBLAST v1.9, using IMGT germline references to assign V/J genes and CDR3. Reads were filtered out if the reads had weak V/J assignments (E-value above 1e-6), no CDR3, stop codons, out-of-frame junctions, or ambiguous translated residues. V3J clonotypes were defined as sequences sharing the same inferred V gene, J gene, and CDR3 amino acid sequence. Percentage overlap between repertoires was computed as shared unique clonotypes divided by the size of the smaller repertoire. RTK rarefaction, the Chao1 estimator, and Recon v2.1 estimates of unobserved clonotypes were used to assess repertoire richness. Entries here come from immuneACCESS through TCRdb and include only in-frame sequences with V and J called. Some clones fail to appear in such tables; in the studies checked, an unresolved V gene covers under half of the shortfall, and the cause of the remainder is unknown. For V, J and clone size, that table is used; D and trimming come from the DNA. The sample table lists roughly 500,000 clones, 76% of them with a count of one. In total, the top ten clones hold 10% to 15% of the sample.

The data belong to a study of shared clonotypes between healthy human individuals (dated by TCRdb to the early 2020s). The study in broad terms: The cohort included three men and a couple of women between 18 and 49 years of age. To estimate repertoire size and how much clonotype sharing occurs between individuals, the study deeply sequenced the blood TCR repertoires of about five healthy adults. Libraries were prepared and TCR repertoires were sequenced by different laboratories using diverse techniques, in order to increase sequencing depth and limit assay-specific biases. Each donor's leukapheresis produced roughly between about 0.8 and 10 billion PBMCs. What the research found in general, with its limitations: Sampling was restricted to blood, and TCR repertoires in tissue are likely to differ from TCR repertoires in blood. Based on pairwise subsampling, the degree of clonotype sharing among donors was expected to be affected by sequencing depth. The small number of donors limited the genetic and exposure-history diversity represented.

Healthy HIV-negative adults with no recently reported acute infections or vaccinations were included as donors. Every donor was a Caucasian adult residing in Nashville, Tennessee, USA. For unsorted samples, 90 million or so PBMCs were counted and genomic DNA was extracted with the QIAamp DNA Blood Mini kit. Blood was obtained by leukapheresis, after which PBMCs were separated by Ficoll-Histopaque density gradient centrifugation and cryopreserved in liquid nitrogen vapor phase. In the germline V gene (reference sequence), CDR1 corresponds to SEHNR and CDR2 to FQNEAQ. V is shortened by 3 bases, J by 4 bases, and the region joining them spans 15 bases. From its cysteine to its phenylalanine, the CDR3 spans 15 amino acids. The sequence is cut down to CDR3 DNA, 45 bases in frame from base 1.

Material: PBMCs. This receptor was taken from a woman aged 40 to 50 in good health. Some clones in this sample may be carry-over from other donors' samples. Recombination connected TRBV7-9 to TRBJ1-1; a tentative D match to TRBD1 spans 5 bases. For the CDR3, the sequence is CASSLGVGAGTEAFF. The bases read TGTGCCAGCAGCTTGGGGGTCGGGGCGGGCACTGAAGCTTTCTTT. The entire variable domain, with the stretches around the CDR3 drawn from the reference TRBV7-9 and TRBJ1-1 proteins, is DTGVSQNPRHKITKRGQNVTFRCDPISEHNRLYWYRQTLGQGPEFLTYFQNEAQLEKSRLLSDRFSAERPKGSFSTLEIQRTEQGDSAMYLCASSLGVGAGTEAFFGQGTRLTVV.